Presented here are 14 T cell receptor beta chains from one specimen sequenced in a study of shared clonotypes between healthy human individuals. Clones were sequenced by immunoSEQ multiplex PCR, and TCRdb holds only the in-frame ones, with some missing. In the table there are 2 million to 2.5 million clones, 85% to 95% of which are singletons. Sequenced input: naive CD4+ T cells from PBMCs. Subset given: CD45RA+ positively selected. The source is a man aged 18 to 30 in good health. Some clones in this sample may be carry-over from other donors' samples.

V usage is TRBV30 and J usage is TRBJ1-1; unclear D gene. Between the trimmed V and J ends, which lost 3 bases and 6 bases, there was a span of 8 bases. Germline V gene data show CDR1 as GTSNPN and CDR2 as SVGIG (reference sequence). The CDR3 length is 11 residues. The CDR3 spells CAWRALAEAFF. The CDR3 DNA follows: TGTGCCTGGAGGGCTCTGGCTGAAGCTTTCTTT.

The V call is TRBV5-1, the J call TRBJ1-1, with 7 nucleotides matching TRBD1. Trimming took 4 bases from V and 3 from J; bases not matched to a gene: 6. The V gene's germline CDR1 is SGHRS and CDR2 YFSETQ. The CDR3 spans 14 residues. CDR3 sequence (DNA): TGCGCCAGCAGCCAATCTGACAGGGACACTGAAGCTTTCTTT. Amino acids: CASSQSDRDTEAFF.

The chain joins TRBV11-2 to TRBJ2-2, with D tentatively TRBD1 (6 bases). Trimming removed 2 bases at V and 2 bases at J, with 12 bases between. The CDR3 is made up of 16 amino acids. Germline loops: CDR1 SGHAT, CDR2 FQNNGV. DNA for the CDR3: TGTGCCAGCAGCTTATTAACGGGGACAAACACCGGGGAGCTGTTTTTT. This codes for CASSLLTGTNTGELFF.

The chain links TRBV7-3 to TRBJ1-1; TRBD1 might be the D (5 bases). The CDR3 covers 14 residues. CDR1 is SGHTA and CDR2 is FQGTGA in the germline V gene. V was shortened by 5 bases and J by 1 base, with 11 bases between the two germline ends. The chain's CDR3 is CASSPGGANTEAFF. For the CDR3, the DNA is TGTGCCAGCAGCCCGGGGGGAGCGAACACTGAAGCTTTCTTT. Full variable domain (rest looked up from reference TRBV7-3 and TRBJ1-1): GAGVSQTPSNKVTEKGKYVELRCDPISGHTALYWYRQSLGQGPEFLIYFQGTGAADDSGLPNDRFFAVRPEGSVSTLKIQRTERGDSAVYLCASSPGGANTEAFFGQGTRLTVV.

The CDR3 nucleotides are TGTGCCAGCAGCTTAGTACGACAGGCCTTCAATCAGCCCCAGCATTTT. Protein sequence: CASSLVRQAFNQPQHF. This rearrangement joins TRBV7-2 to TRBJ1-5; possible D gene TRBD1, 6 bases. Trimming stripped 1 base from V and 3 bases from J, with 13 bases between. Germline V CDR1 and CDR2: SGHTA, FQGNSA. The CDR3 loop spans 16 amino acids.

V gene TRBV27 combines with J gene TRBJ2-1; TRBD1 aligns across 10 bases. This CDR3 has 14 residues. Germline V gene data show CDR1 as MNHEY and CDR2 as SMNVEV (reference sequence). Losses at the gene ends were 3 bases for V and 10 bases for J; bases not matched to a gene: 6. As DNA, the CDR3 is TGTGCCAGCAGTTTGCGGGACAGGGGCGTCGAGCAGTTCTTC. Translation: CASSLRDRGVEQFF.

The J gene is TRBJ2-1, the V gene TRBV18, with D maybe TRBD2 (6 bases). V was shortened by 0 bases and J by 2 bases, with 17 bases between the two germline ends. In germline, CDR1 is KGHSH, CDR2 LQKENI. CDR3 length: 18 residues. In nucleotides, the CDR3 is TGTGCCAGCTCACCACCCCGAGGTCGGGAGAACACCTACAATGAGCAGTTCTTC. Its translation: CASSPPRGRENTYNEQFF.

The rearrangement links TRBV5-4 to TRBJ2-7; 9 bases are a match to TRBD2. This CDR3 has 14 residues. The germline V gene encodes CDR1 SGHNT and CDR2 YYREEE (reference sequence). J lost 5 bases, V lost 5 bases, and 8 bases had no gene match. CDR3 sequence: CASSAGGDRNEQYF. CDR3 in DNA: TGTGCCAGCAGTGCGGGGGGGGACCGCAACGAGCAGTACTTC.

This chain uses TRBV27 with TRBJ1-4; possible D gene TRBD1, 6 bases. V lost 5 bases and J lost 8, with 18 bases in between. The V gene's germline CDR1 is MNHEY and CDR2 SMNVEV (reference sequence). The CDR3 runs to 15 residues. The CDR3 loop reads CASSPGRGIREKLFF. The CDR3 DNA sequence: TGTGCCAGCAGTCCCGGGAGGGGGATAAGGGAAAAACTGTTTTTT.

This clone was observed a single time. The V call is TRBV7-2, the J call TRBJ2-7; D possibly corresponds to TRBD2 (6 bases). V lost 5 bases and J lost 1, with 15 bases in between. There are 15 residues in the CDR3. In germline, CDR1 is SGHTA, CDR2 FQGNSA. The CDR3 region has the DNA TGTGCCAGCAGCCTTTCGGGACTCGGGTCCTACGAGCAGTACTTC. The encoded protein is CASSLSGLGSYEQYF.

The CDR3 here is CASSITSVDTQYF. The CDR3 DNA sequence: TGTGCCAGCAGTATAACTAGCGTCGATACGCAGTATTTT. This chain uses TRBV6-5 with TRBJ2-3, with 7 bases identical to TRBD2. The CDR3 is 13 amino acids. CDR1 MNHEY and CDR2 SVGAGI come from the germline V gene. Germline trimming cut 5 bases from V and 6 bases from J; bases unmatched to any gene: 5.

This chain joins TRBV19 and TRBJ2-7, with D possibly being TRBD1 (6 bases). V was shortened by 5 bases and J by 3 bases, with 14 bases between the two germline ends. CDR1 and CDR2 from the germline V gene are LNHDA and SQIVND (reference sequence). The CDR3 spans 14 residues. CDR3 region: CASSRTALVYEQYF. CDR3 sequence (DNA): TGTGCCAGTAGTCGGACAGCCCTCGTCTACGAGCAGTACTTC.

The rearrangement links TRBV6-6 to TRBJ2-3; D perhaps matches TRBD1 (6 bases). The germline gives CDR1 MNHNY, CDR2 SVGAGI (reference sequence). CDR3 length: 14 residues. V was pared by 6 bases and J by 4 bases, with 14 bases between. CDR3 sequence: CASRYRVESDTQYF. In nucleotides, the CDR3 is TGTGCCAGCAGATACAGGGTTGAATCAGATACGCAGTATTTT.

V gene TRBV5-1 combines with J gene TRBJ2-3; D unresolved. The CDR3 loop spans 15 amino acids. CDR1 and CDR2 (germline): SGHRS, YFSETQ. The V and J ends lost 0 bases and 0 bases respectively, with 8 bases between them. CDR3 loop: CASSLDYYSTDTQYF. In DNA, the CDR3 is TGCGCCAGCAGCTTGGACTACTATAGCACAGATACGCAGTATTTT.